This is a list of T cell receptor beta chains from one sample in a study of chemoradiotherapy in HPV16-positive cancers. Method: immunoSEQ multiplex PCR; TCRdb's copy keeps in-frame clones and lacks some. The sample records approximately 500 clones, around 77% being singletons. Source: tumor tissue, taken from a patient who underwent chemoradiotherapy. The receptors here all came from a human donor with HPV-associated anogenital cancer. Each CDR3 is given with its conserved first and last residue.

V | CDR3
TRBV6-1 | CASSEEDSSGNTIYF
TRBV6-6 | CASRAGHTEAFF
TRBV28 | CASSLALGEGNTIYF
TRBV7-9 | CASSSGVGGEAFF
TRBV28 | CASSHGTGGVADTQYF
TRBV5-1 | CASSLGRGGTDTQYF
TRBV6-1 | CASRRQDLSYEQYF
TRBV27 | CASSLTKNSNQPQHF
TRBV27 | CASSLRGASEAFF
TRBV28 | CASSFEGQGAPSNDYGYTF
TRBV20-1 | CSARKQGELFF
TRBV2 | CASGQGANQPQHF
TRBV19 | CASSLFDTQYF
TRBV12-5 | CASGFWTGIYGEAFF
TRBV9 | CASSDTGTVNSPLHF
TRBV5-1 | CASSPPLTGGGNTIYF
TRBV7-9 | CASSSEEGEASGQFF
TRBV4-1 | CASSQVPAGGYEQYF
TRBV5-3 | CARSRVDREGEGYTF
TRBV7-9 | CASSYGQARNTIYF
TRBV5-6 | CASSFPPIHEQYF
TRBV4-1 | CASAQTILMNTEAFF
TRBV11-2 | CASSLDRWSEKLFF
TRBV29-1 | CSVGGQVGGYTF
TRBV30 | CAWTHYTEAFF
TRBV28 | CASSPEGRGRLGYGYTF
TRBV5-5 | CASSLQGVSYEQYF
TRBV7-2 | CASSLGGKDEQYF
TRBV27 | CASSLGWRSLFF
TRBV5-6 | CASTLGQFDTEAFF
TRBV11-1 | CASADTRGGWGEQFF
TRBV19 | CASGRDSGYTF
TRBV18 | CASSPERGNPNTGELFF
TRBV5-6 | CASSYIYREQYF
TRBV10-3 | CAISESQGGAGEGEQFF